This TCR beta chain derives from a study of PD-L1 blockade in urothelial cancer. As for the study in general: Once treatment had started, blood was analyzed at 3 weeks (second dose) and again at 6 weeks.

TCRdb keeps only in-frame clones here, not all; method: immunoSEQ multiplex PCR. The profile shows about 100,000 clones, about nine tenths of them singletons. The V and J ends lost 2 bases and 0 bases respectively, with 8 bases between them. The CDR3 loop spans 14 amino acids. The germline V gene has CDR1 MNHEY and CDR2 SMNVEV (reference sequence). The rearrangement joins TRBV27 to TRBJ2-7; D gene unclear. The source is a woman aged 80 or over with urothelial cancer. Sequenced material: PBMCs, taken around atezolizumab (anti-PD-L1) treatment. The CDR3 coding sequence is TGTGCCAGCAGTTTAAGACTCAACTCCTACGAGCAGTACTTC. Its protein is CASSLRLNSYEQYF.